This is a list of T cell receptor beta chains from one sample in a study of radiation and T cells in renal cell carcinoma. TCRdb's copy holds only in-frame clones and misses some; the assay was immunoSEQ multiplex PCR. The table records 120,000 to 150,000 clones, about 86% of them present only once. Sequences were derived from blood, sampled from a patient whose treatment included radiotherapy and nephrectomy. The receptors here all came from a woman in her forties or fifties with renal cell carcinoma. Both conserved end residues are part of each CDR3. D genes are given only for firm matches. Clone sizes are given selectively: once, few, many, or a class where the clone is expanded.

NA	TRBD1	TRBV6-6	TRBJ1-5	CASKGTGDQPQHF	TGTGCCAGCAAAGGGACAGGGGATCAGCCCCAGCATTTT
NA	TRBD1	TRBV19	TRBJ2-7	CASSRQGGSYEQYF	TGTGCCAGTAGCAGACAGGGGGGGTCCTACGAGCAGTACTTC
NA	TRBD1	TRBV6-6	TRBJ1-2	CASSYGPQGAAGYTF	TGTGCCAGCAGCTATGGACCACAGGGGGCGGCTGGCTACACCTTC
NA	TRBD2	TRBV10-3	TRBJ2-2	CAISDPSGRAPGELFF	TGTGCCATCAGTGACCCCAGCGGGAGGGCCCCCGGGGAGCTGTTTTTT
NA	NA	TRBV7-9	TRBJ2-3	CASSGRGTSTDTQYF	TGTGCCAGCAGCGGAAGGGGGACAAGCACAGATACGCAGTATTTT
NA	TRBD1	TRBV7-9	TRBJ1-5	CASSSSGQGSNQPQHF	TGTGCCAGCAGCTCCTCGGGACAGGGGAGCAATCAGCCCCAGCATTTT
NA	NA	TRBV15	TRBJ2-7	CATSSFKTVSSYEQYF	TGTGCCACCAGCAGCTTTAAAACGGTTAGCTCCTACGAGCAGTACTTC
NA	TRBD1	TRBV5-1	TRBJ1-2	CASSLESRGHGYTF	TGCGCCAGCAGCTTGGAGTCCAGGGGGCATGGCTACACCTTC
few	TRBD2	TRBV30	TRBJ2-3	CAWSRASGETDTQYF	TGTGCCTGGAGTCGGGCTAGCGGGGAGACAGATACGCAGTATTTT
NA	TRBD2	TRBV19	TRBJ2-5	CASSSRTSGGSETQYF	TGTGCCAGTAGTTCTCGGACTAGCGGGGGGTCAGAGACCCAGTACTTC
once	NA	TRBV18	TRBJ1-3	CASTPPSNTIYF	TGTGCCAGCACCCCCCCCTCAAACACCATATATTTT
NA	NA	TRBV9	TRBJ2-5	CASSVGPEQETQYF	TGTGCCAGCAGCGTAGGTCCGGAGCAAGAGACCCAGTACTTC
few	NA	TRBV5-6	TRBJ1-2	CASSVKTSGYTF	TGTGCCAGCAGCGTGAAGACAAGCGGCTACACCTTC
NA	NA	TRBV4-3	TRBJ2-5	CASSQQRQETQYF	TGCGCCAGCAGCCAACAGCGCCAAGAGACCCAGTACTTC
few	TRBD1	TRBV19	TRBJ1-4	CASSPWTGTEKLFF	TGTGCCAGTAGTCCTTGGACAGGGACTGAAAAACTGTTTTTT
NA	NA	TRBV20-1	TRBJ1-6	CSAGPISPLHF	TGCAGTGCTGGGCCGATTTCACCCCTCCACTTT
NA	NA	TRBV7-2	TRBJ1-1	CASSPSTGTPGAFF	TGTGCCAGCAGCCCTTCGACCGGGACACCGGGGGCTTTCTTT
NA	TRBD1	TRBV6-4	TRBJ2-3	CASSTDRGDTQYF	TGTGCCAGCAGCACGGACAGGGGGGATACGCAGTATTTT
few	NA	TRBV18	TRBJ1-1	CASSRFPAENTEAFF	TGTGCCAGCTCACGTTTCCCCGCGGAGAACACTGAAGCTTTCTTT
NA	NA	TRBV7-8	TRBJ2-1	CASSEQGGEQFF	TGTGCCAGCAGCGAACAGGGTGGGGAGCAGTTCTTC
NA	NA	TRBV10-2	TRBJ1-3	CASSENGGSSGNTIYF	TGCGCCAGCAGTGAGAACGGGGGTTCCTCTGGAAACACCATATATTTT
few	NA	TRBV5-6	TRBJ1-6	CASSFNRVMGSPLHF	TGTGCCAGCAGCTTCAACAGGGTAATGGGTTCACCCCTCCACTTT
NA	NA	TRBV5-1	TRBJ2-1	CASSPGYNEQFF	TGCGCCAGCAGCCCGGGGTACAATGAGCAGTTCTTC
NA	TRBD2	TRBV6-6	TRBJ2-4	CASIPGGAAKNIQYF	TGTGCCAGCATTCCGGGGGGGGCGGCCAAAAACATTCAGTACTTC
NA	NA	TRBV7-2	TRBJ2-5	CASSSIQETQYF	TGTGCCAGCAGCTCTATACAAGAGACCCAGTACTTC
NA	TRBD1	TRBV19	TRBJ1-5	CASSTRQGNQPQHF	TGTGCCAGTAGTACCCGACAGGGAAATCAGCCCCAGCATTTT
NA	TRBD2	TRBV6-5	TRBJ2-1	CASNRGLADNEQFF	TGTGCCAGCAACAGAGGACTAGCGGACAATGAGCAGTTCTTC
NA	TRBD1	TRBV13	TRBJ1-5	CASSFGTGSNQPQHF	TGTGCCAGCAGCTTTGGGACAGGCTCCAATCAGCCCCAGCATTTT
NA	NA	TRBV7-2	TRBJ2-7	CASTSREGTLNNEQYF	TGTGCCAGCACCTCCCGGGAAGGGACACTCAACAACGAGCAGTACTTC
NA	TRBD1	TRBV9	TRBJ1-5	CASSGGQGNQPQHF	TGTGCCAGCAGCGGGGGACAGGGAAATCAGCCCCAGCATTTT
NA	NA	TRBV10-1	TRBJ1-2	CASSQTGDYGYTF	TGCGCCAGCAGCCAGACAGGAGACTATGGCTACACCTTC
NA	NA	TRBV5-1	TRBJ1-3	CASTSGNTIYF	TGCGCCAGCACCTCTGGAAACACCATATATTTT
NA	NA	TRBV7-2	TRBJ1-4	CASSQPGARFPLEEKLFF	TGTGCCAGCAGCCAGCCCGGGGCCAGATTCCCGTTGGAGGAAAAACTGTTTTTT
NA	NA	TRBV4-3	TRBJ1-1	CASSQDSATNTEAFF	TGCGCCAGCAGCCAAGACTCCGCTACGAACACTGAAGCTTTCTTT
NA	NA	TRBV5-1	TRBJ1-5	CASSTSGGGQPQHF	TGCGCCAGCAGCACGTCGGGGGGAGGTCAGCCCCAGCATTTT
NA	NA	TRBV9	TRBJ2-3	CASSVAVITDTQYF	TGTGCCAGCAGCGTAGCGGTGATCACAGATACGCAGTATTTT
NA	NA	TRBV14	TRBJ1-5	CASSRDRNQPQHF	TGTGCCAGCAGCCGAGACAGAAATCAGCCCCAGCATTTT
NA	TRBD1	TRBV14	TRBJ2-2	CASSQALGTVNTGELFF	TGTGCCAGCAGCCAAGCCTTGGGGACAGTTAACACCGGGGAGCTGTTTTTT